The clone carrying this T cell receptor beta chain was seen ten or more times. With 3 bases removed from V and 3 bases from J, the gap between germline ends came to 16 bases. The CDR3 spans 16 residues. Germline CDR1 reads SGHRS; CDR2 reads YFSETQ. This sample was included in a study of T-cell memory formation after mild COVID-19. TCRdb re-derived calls from the 5' RACE reads in MiXCR, one entry per CDR3 protein. The table includes 350,000 to 400,000 distinct CDR3 sequences, 13% to 15% detected once. The sample consisted of PBMCs or a T cell subset sorted from them (not recorded which). The chain is built from TRBV5-1 and TRBJ2-1; D ambiguous. This clonotype was obtained from a man between 18 and 29 years old who had mild COVID-19 (a few samples of this study predate the infection). Cell type and time point are not known. The CDR3 bases are TGCGCCAGCAGCTCCAGGCACCGACTGGGCTACAATGAGCAGTTCTTC. Translation: CASSSRHRLGYNEQFF.